This T cell receptor (beta chain) appears in the sequencing data of a study of T cell changes during pregnancy in multiple sclerosis. The sample holds one count of this clone. Germline-derived CDR1 and CDR2 are SGHNT and YYREEE (reference sequence). This CDR3 has 15 amino acids. V lost 4 bases and J lost 7, with 21 bases in between. Measured with immunoSEQ multiplex PCR; TCRdb has only the in-frame clones, and not every one. The profile shows around 100,000 clones, almost 95% of them singletons. The TCR was taken from a female donor with multiple sclerosis, enrolled in a pregnancy study. The V and J genes are TRBV5-4 and TRBJ2-7, with D possibly being TRBD2 (5 bases). Sequenced here: peripheral blood, sampled after pregnancy. The CDR3 here is CASSRGLADHSEQYF. In DNA form, the CDR3 reads TGTGCCAGCAGCCGAGGACTGGCTGATCATTCTGAGCAGTACTTC.